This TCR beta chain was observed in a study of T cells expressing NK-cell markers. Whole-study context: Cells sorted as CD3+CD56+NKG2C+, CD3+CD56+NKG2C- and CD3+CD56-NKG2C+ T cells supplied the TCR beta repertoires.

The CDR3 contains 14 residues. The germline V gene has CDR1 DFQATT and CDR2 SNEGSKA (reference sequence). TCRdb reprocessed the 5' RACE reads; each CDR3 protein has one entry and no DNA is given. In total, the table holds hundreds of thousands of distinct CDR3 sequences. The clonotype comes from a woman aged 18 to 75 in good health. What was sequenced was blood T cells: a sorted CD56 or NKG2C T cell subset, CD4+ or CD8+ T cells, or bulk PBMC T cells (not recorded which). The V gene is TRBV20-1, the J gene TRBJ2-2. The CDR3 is CSARIRGNTGELFF.